A single sample gave rise to the 19 T cell receptor beta chains below, sequenced in a study of T-cell memory formation after mild COVID-19. TCRdb ran MiXCR on the 5' RACE reads and lists one entry per CDR3 protein. The sample lists 200,000 to 300,000 distinct CDR3 sequences; just over 15% were seen once. Sequenced input: PBMCs or a T cell subset sorted from them (not recorded which). Source of these receptors: an adult woman who had mild COVID-19 (a few samples of this study predate the infection). Cell type and time point are not known.

The chain combines TRBV29-1 with TRBJ1-5; D is perhaps TRBD1 (5 bases). With 6 bases removed from V and 7 bases from J, the gap between germline ends came to 22 bases. This CDR3 comprises 15 residues. CDR1 and CDR2 from the germline V gene are SQVTM and ANQGSEA. CDR3 loop: CSVGDSSLAGQPQHF. The CDR3 nucleotides are TGCAGCGTGGGGGACTCCTCCCTAGCGGGACAGCCCCAGCATTTT.

The chain employs TRBV4-1 and TRBJ1-2; no clear D. The CDR3 sequence is 15 residues long. Germline lookup yields CDR1 MGHRA and CDR2 YSYEKL. The V end was cut by 0 bases, the J end by 4 bases, with 12 bases between. CDR3 loop: CASSQDALEGYGYTF. Here the CDR3 DNA reads TGCGCCAGCAGCCAAGACGCTCTGGAGGGCTATGGCTACACCTTC.

V is TRBV19 and J is TRBJ2-1; no definite D call. Germline CDR1 and CDR2: LNHDA and SQIVND (reference sequence). Trimming removed 3 bases at V and 8 bases at J, with 11 bases between. The CDR3 is 13 amino acids. The CDR3 sequence: CASSILVSYEQFF. The CDR3 DNA reads TGTGCCAGTAGTATCCTAGTGTCGTATGAGCAGTTCTTC.

This chain uses TRBV5-1 with TRBJ2-7, with D perhaps assigned TRBD1 or TRBD2 (7 bases each). This CDR3 is built from 15 residues. V was clipped by 4 bases and J by 3 bases, with 17 bases between them. Germline V gene data show CDR1 as SGHRS and CDR2 as YFSETQ. The CDR3 protein is CASSPGGAGGYEQYF. The DNA of the CDR3 is TGCGCCAGCAGCCCAGGGGGGGCGGGCGGCTACGAGCAGTACTTC. Based on the CDR3 plus reference TRBV5-1 and TRBJ2-7, the full variable domain is KAGVTQTPRYLIKTRGQQVTLSCSPISGHRSVSWYQQTPGQGLQFLFEYFSETQRNKGNFPGRFSGRQFSNSRSEMNVSTLELGDSALYLCASSPGGAGGYEQYFGPGTRLTVT.

This clonotype has at least ten counts. The chain joins TRBV23-1 to TRBJ2-5; no definite D call. TRBV23-1 is an open reading frame, and its role is uncertain. The CDR3 has 15 residues. V shed 7 bases and J shed 2 bases, with 17 bases lying between them. CDR3 sequence reads: CASNITPGGQETQYF. In DNA form, the CDR3 reads TGCGCCAGCAATATCACCCCCGGTGGACAAGAGACCCAGTACTTC.

This rearrangement joins TRBV25-1 to TRBJ1-1, with TRBD1 identical over 10 bases. This CDR3 comprises 15 residues. Trimming cost V 3 bases and J 5 bases; bases outside gene matches: 6. The germline V gene has CDR1 MGHDK and CDR2 SYGVNS. Written as DNA, the CDR3 is TGTGCCAGCAGTGAGAGGGACAGGGGTTTAACTGAAGCTTTCTTT. Its translation: CASSERDRGLTEAFF. Using reference TRBV25-1 and TRBJ1-1 for the parts outside the CDR3, the full variable domain is EADIYQTPRYLVIGTGKKITLECSQTMGHDKMYWYQQDPGMELHLIHYSYGVNSTEKGDLSSESTVSRIRTEHFPLTLESARPSHTSQYLCASSERDRGLTEAFFGQGTRLTVV.

The chain combines TRBV6-1 with TRBJ1-3; D is possibly TRBD1 (6 bases). The CDR3 has 17 residues. The germline V gene encodes CDR1 MNHNS and CDR2 SASEGT. The germline V and J ends were trimmed by 2 bases and 0 bases, with 14 bases remaining between them. DNA for the CDR3: TGTGCCAGCAGTGAATTTCACGGACAGCTCTCTGGAAACACCATATATTTT. Amino acids: CASSEFHGQLSGNTIYF.

Only a few counts were recorded for this clonotype. The chain couples TRBV9 to TRBJ1-4; 8 nucleotides align to TRBD1. V trimming: 4 bases; J trimming: 2 bases; junction bases outside the gene matches: 4. CDR3 length: 15 amino acids. Looked up from germline, CDR1 is SGDLS and CDR2 is YYNGEE. The CDR3 region is CASSSRTGTNEKLFF. CDR3 nucleotide sequence: TGTGCCAGCAGCTCCCGGACAGGGACTAATGAAAAACTGTTTTTT.

This clonotype was seen a few times. The gene calls are TRBV24-1 and TRBJ2-7, with D possibly TRBD1 on 6 matching bases. This CDR3 is built from 16 residues. CDR1 is KGHDR, CDR2 SFDVKD, per germline. V was pared by 4 bases and J by 0 bases, with 15 bases between. The CDR3 DNA is TGTGCCACCAGTGAGCATCCGGGACAAGGCTCCTACGAGCAGTACTTC. This codes for CATSEHPGQGSYEQYF.

The chain joins TRBV6-2 or TRBV6-3 to TRBJ1-5; 9 bases are shared with TRBD1. Germline CDR1 and CDR2: MNHEY and SVGEGT. V shed 2 bases, J shed 0 bases, and the junction held 5 bases outside the gene matches. The CDR3 sequence is 17 residues long. The CDR3 reads CASSYTGQGNSNQPQHF. The CDR3 bases are TGTGCCAGCAGTTACACGGGACAGGGCAATAGCAATCAGCCCCAGCATTTT.

This clonotype was seen a few times. CDR3 sequence: CASSKGQAYNEQFF. The CDR3 nucleotides read TGTGCCAGCAGTAAGGGACAGGCCTACAATGAGCAGTTCTTC. The chain couples TRBV25-1 to TRBJ2-1; 8 bases map to TRBD1. This CDR3 spans 14 amino acids. Per the germline V gene, CDR1 is MGHDK and CDR2 is SYGVNS. Trimming removed 5 bases from V and 2 bases from J; junction bases left unmatched: 2.

J is TRBJ2-7 and V is TRBV2, with D unclear. With 4 bases removed from V and 7 bases from J, the gap between germline ends came to 14 bases. Germline V gives CDR1 SNHLY, CDR2 FYNNEI. There are 13 residues in the CDR3. This chain's CDR3 is CASSGATVGEQYF. The CDR3 bases are TGTGCCAGCAGTGGCGCCACAGTTGGGGAGCAGTACTTC. Together with reference TRBV2 and TRBJ2-7, the CDR3 gives the full variable domain: EPEVTQTPSHQVTQMGQEVILRCVPISNHLYFYWYRQILGQKVEFLVSFYNNEISEKSEIFDDQFSVERPDGSNFTLKIRSTKLEDSAMYFCASSGATVGEQYFGPGTRLTVT.

This clonotype occurred many times. The chain couples TRBV3-1 to TRBJ2-6; possibly TRBD1 for D (5 bases). Germline assignment: CDR1 LGHDT and CDR2 YNNKEL (reference sequence). V lost 0 bases and J 5 bases, leaving 8 bases between the germline ends. This CDR3 spans 15 amino acids. The DNA of the CDR3 is TGTGCCAGCAGCCAAGAGGGGCATAGGGCCAACGTCCTGACTTTC. Its translation: CASSQEGHRANVLTF.

This clonotype has more than one count but fewer than ten. The rearrangement links TRBV20-1 to TRBJ1-2; 11 nucleotides match TRBD1. The CDR3 loop spans 13 amino acids. Germline V lookup: CDR1 DFQATT, CDR2 SNEGSKA (reference sequence). J lost 3 bases, V lost 6 bases, and 3 bases had no gene match. CDR3 region: CSATGQGDYGYTF. CDR3 DNA sequence: TGCAGTGCCACGGGACAGGGGGACTATGGCTACACCTTC.

This clonotype was observed a handful of times. The V and J genes are TRBV6-5 and TRBJ1-1, with 9 bases identical to TRBD1. V shed 6 bases and J 0 bases; nucleotides not matched to a gene: 11. The CDR3 loop spans 17 amino acids. Germline assignment: CDR1 MNHEY and CDR2 SVGAGI. The CDR3 region is CASSITRTGALNTEAFF. The CDR3 DNA is TGTGCCAGCAGCATCACTCGGACAGGGGCTCTGAACACTGAAGCTTTCTTT.

This sequence joins TRBV5-1 and TRBJ2-3; TRBD1 matches at 7 bases. Unmatched junction bases numbered 6, after V lost 0 bases and J lost 2 bases. There are 16 residues in the CDR3. Germline V gene data show CDR1 as SGHRS and CDR2 as YFSETQ. CDR3 nucleotides: TGCGCCAGCAGCTTGGAAGTGACAGGGACCACAGATACGCAGTATTTT. This sequence encodes CASSLEVTGTTDTQYF.

The rearrangement links TRBV20-1 to TRBJ1-1, with unresolved D. The CDR3 has 13 residues. Trimming pared 6 bases from V and 4 bases from J, leaving 15 bases between. Germline V gene sequence: CDR1 DFQATT, CDR2 SNEGSKA (reference sequence). This CDR3 is CSALSVRATEAFF. CDR3 bases: TGCAGTGCCCTTTCCGTCCGGGCCACTGAAGCTTTCTTT.

A few counts support this clonotype. This chain links TRBV5-5 with TRBJ2-5; tentative D call: TRBD1 (6 bases). The ends were cut back, 4 bases at V and 8 bases at J, with 24 bases in the middle. This CDR3 contains 16 residues. Germline V gene sequence: CDR1 SGHKS, CDR2 YYEKEE (reference sequence). CDR3: CASSKPRGQEVYTQYF. CDR3 nucleotides: TGTGCCAGCAGCAAACCCAGGGGACAAGAGGTGTACACCCAGTACTTC.

This chain joins TRBV4-3 and TRBJ2-3, with 10 bases aligning to TRBD2. There are 18 residues in the CDR3. With V trimmed by 1 base and J by 6 bases, 13 bases remained unmatched. Germline assignment: CDR1 LGHNA and CDR2 YSLEER. CDR3 amino acids: CASSQANLAGVRGDTQYF. The CDR3 DNA reads TGCGCCAGCAGCCAAGCTAACCTAGCGGGAGTTAGGGGGGATACGCAGTATTTT.